The T cell receptor (beta chain) described here comes from a study of T-cell reconstitution after alpha-beta-depleted transplantation in children. Study-level findings and limits: At day 60, the high TCRbeta diversity found in some patients originated from recipient T cells and thymic progenitors that had survived. When one year had passed after transplant, most T-cell counts and diversity came from newly produced T cells.

Germline-derived CDR1 and CDR2 are LGHNA and YSLEER. The V and J ends lost 0 bases and 5 bases, in that order; junction bases with no gene match: 7. The CDR3 extends over 15 amino acids. This clonotype appeared many times. The antigen remains undetermined. TCRbeta library preparation incorporated unique molecular identifiers. TCRdb itself ran the PCR reads through MiXCR, one entry per CDR3 protein. In the table there are around 300,000 distinct CDR3 sequences, over 9.5% of which are singletons. J is TRBJ2-7 and V is TRBV4-3, with 7 nucleotides matching TRBD2. Sequenced here: PBMCs, sampled before TCRalphabeta/CD19-depleted stem cell transplant. The clonotype originates from a boy in the first two years of life with acute myeloid leukemia, due to receive a stem cell transplant. The CDR3 DNA sequence: TGCGCCAGCAGCCAAGAGGAGGCGGGAGCCCACGAGCAGTACTTC. This translates into CASSQEEAGAHEQYF.